A selection of T cell receptor beta chains follows, all from one sample in a study of CD4 T cells in relation to SARS-CoV-2 and coronaviruses. Assay used: immunoSEQ multiplex PCR; TCRdb lists only in-frame clones, some missing. The table has 40,000 or so clones, roughly 85% seen once. Sequenced material: memory CD4+ T cells from PBMCs. The receptors come from an adult with COVID-19. CDR3s include the opening cysteine and the closing phenylalanine or tryptophan. A D gene is named only where the DNA matches it firmly. Some rows have no size entry. The others give once, few or many, or a class for an expanded clone.

clone size	J gene	V gene	D gene	CDR3 protein	CDR3 DNA
.	TRBJ2-3	TRBV2	.	CASSVPSTDTQYF	TGTGCCAGCAGCGTCCCTAGCACAGATACGCAGTATTTT
few	TRBJ1-5	TRBV12-3/TRBV12-4	.	CASSSWGSSQHF	TGTGCCAGCAGTTCCTGGGGATCCTCCCAGCATTTT
.	TRBJ2-2	TRBV9	.	CASSPQLAVGELFF	TGTGCCAGCAGTCCCCAACTAGCCGTCGGGGAGCTGTTTTTT
.	TRBJ2-3	TRBV7-2	TRBD2	CASSLGSGRPTDTQYF	TGTGCCAGCAGCTTGGGAAGCGGGAGGCCCACAGATACGCAGTATTTT
.	TRBJ2-2	TRBV18	.	CASSPRGLGTGELFF	TGTGCCAGCTCACCGAGGGGCCTCGGCACCGGGGAGCTGTTTTTT
.	TRBJ2-1	TRBV6-5	.	CASSQGNEQFF	TGTGCCAGCAGCCAGGGAAATGAGCAGTTCTTC
.	TRBJ2-5	TRBV9	TRBD1	CASSVGQTGEVETQYF	TGTGCCAGCAGCGTAGGTCAGACAGGGGAGGTGGAGACCCAGTACTTC
.	TRBJ2-1	TRBV5-6	TRBD2	CASSPWSTSGYNEQFF	TGTGCCAGCAGCCCCTGGAGTACTAGCGGCTACAATGAGCAGTTCTTC
.	TRBJ2-3	TRBV11-2	TRBD2	CASSDLSSGVTDTQYF	TGTGCCAGCAGCGACTTATCTAGCGGGGTCACAGATACGCAGTATTTT
.	TRBJ2-3	TRBV10-3	.	CAISEFKGADTQYF	TGTGCCATCAGTGAGTTTAAGGGGGCAGATACGCAGTATTTT
.	TRBJ1-2	TRBV6-1	.	CASSDRPPGGYTF	TGTGCCAGCAGTGATAGGCCGCCGGGTGGCTACACCTTC
.	TRBJ2-1	TRBV19	.	CASSISRGEGYNEQFF	TGTGCCAGTAGTATCTCACGGGGTGAGGGGTACAATGAGCAGTTCTTC
.	TRBJ2-7	TRBV7-2	.	CASSLAREQYF	TGTGCCAGCAGCTTAGCGCGGGAGCAGTACTTC
.	TRBJ2-3	TRBV19	.	CASSGNLDTQYF	TGTGCCAGTAGTGGGAATTTAGATACGCAGTATTTT
once	TRBJ2-3	TRBV5-4	TRBD1	CASSRPDRVADTQYF	TGTGCCAGCAGCCGTCCGGACAGGGTAGCAGATACGCAGTATTTT
.	TRBJ2-1	TRBV24-1	.	CATSDSAARRSSYNEQFF	TGTGCCACCAGTGACTCCGCGGCGCGCCGGAGCTCCTACAATGAGCAGTTCTTC
.	TRBJ2-3	TRBV19	.	CASSIDRRRADTQYF	TGTGCCAGTAGTATAGATCGGCGCAGGGCAGATACGCAGTATTTT